The present T cell receptor beta chain was sequenced within a study of T cells in Graves' hyperthyroidism and ophthalmopathy. Findings and caveats of the study: Researchers found most expanded thyroid clonotypes above 0.001 in blood as well.

With respect to this clonotype: Its antigen is unknown.

Trimming pared 2 bases from V and 0 bases from J, leaving 15 bases between. CDR3 length: 18 residues. CDR1 SGHRS and CDR2 YFSETQ come from the germline V gene. Using RNA transcripts as the source, TCR beta CDR3 regions were amplified. The HTBI primer set drove a first-round RT-PCR of the TCR CDR3. Using its own MiXCR run on the multiplex PCR reads, TCRdb lists one record per CDR3 protein. This table holds hundreds of thousands of distinct CDR3 sequences, just under 45% found once. The TCR comes from an adult man with Graves' disease, either hyperthyroidism or ophthalmopathy (not recorded which). This chain links TRBV5-1 with TRBJ2-6; a weak D match, TRBD1 (6 bases). The sample comprised peripheral blood or thyroid tissue (not recorded which). The CDR3 sequence: CASSFLQGQHSGANVLTF. CDR3 bases: TGCGCCAGCAGCTTCTTACAGGGCCAACACTCTGGGGCCAACGTCCTGACTTTC.